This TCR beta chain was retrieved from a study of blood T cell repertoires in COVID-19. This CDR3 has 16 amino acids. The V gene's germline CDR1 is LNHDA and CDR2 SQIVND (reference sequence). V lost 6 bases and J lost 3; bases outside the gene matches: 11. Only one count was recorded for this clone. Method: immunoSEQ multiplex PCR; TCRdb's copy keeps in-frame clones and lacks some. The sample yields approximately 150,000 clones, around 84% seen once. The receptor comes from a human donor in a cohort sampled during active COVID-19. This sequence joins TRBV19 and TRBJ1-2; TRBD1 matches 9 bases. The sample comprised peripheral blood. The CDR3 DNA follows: TGTGCCAGTAGGCGCAACAGGGGGCCCGGGGACTATGGCTACACCTTC. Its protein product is CASRRNRGPGDYGYTF.